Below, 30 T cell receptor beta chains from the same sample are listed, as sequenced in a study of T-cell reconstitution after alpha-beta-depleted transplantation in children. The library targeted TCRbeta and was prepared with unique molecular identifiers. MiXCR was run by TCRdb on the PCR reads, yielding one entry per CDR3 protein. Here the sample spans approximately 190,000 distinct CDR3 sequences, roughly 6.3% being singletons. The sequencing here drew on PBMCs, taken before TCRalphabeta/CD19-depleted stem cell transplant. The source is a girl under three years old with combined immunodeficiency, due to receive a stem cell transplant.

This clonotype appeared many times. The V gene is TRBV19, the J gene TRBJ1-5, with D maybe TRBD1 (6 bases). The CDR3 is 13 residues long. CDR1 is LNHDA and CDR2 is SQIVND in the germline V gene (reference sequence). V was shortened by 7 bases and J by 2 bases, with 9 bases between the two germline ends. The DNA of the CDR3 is TGTGCCAGTATCGCAGGGGGCAATCAGCCCCAGCATTTT. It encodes CASIAGGNQPQHF.

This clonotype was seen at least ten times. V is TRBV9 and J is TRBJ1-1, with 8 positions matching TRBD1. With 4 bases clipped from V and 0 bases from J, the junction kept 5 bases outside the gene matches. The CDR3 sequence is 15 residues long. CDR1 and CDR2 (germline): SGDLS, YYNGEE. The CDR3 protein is CASSLRTGMNTEAFF. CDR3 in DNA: TGTGCCAGCAGCCTAAGGACAGGGATGAACACTGAAGCTTTCTTT.

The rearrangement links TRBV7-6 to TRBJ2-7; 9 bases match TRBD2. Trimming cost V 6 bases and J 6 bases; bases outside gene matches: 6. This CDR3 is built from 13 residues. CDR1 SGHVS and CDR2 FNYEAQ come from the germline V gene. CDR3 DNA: TGTGCCAGCAGGAAGGGACTAGCTGGCGAGCAGTACTTC. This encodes CASRKGLAGEQYF.

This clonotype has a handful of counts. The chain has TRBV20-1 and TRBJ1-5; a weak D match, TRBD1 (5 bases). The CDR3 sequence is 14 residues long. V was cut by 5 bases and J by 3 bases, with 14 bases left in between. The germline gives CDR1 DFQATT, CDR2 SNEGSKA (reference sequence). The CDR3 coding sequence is TGCAGTGCTCCGGCGGGGGTTTACAATCAGCCCCAGCATTTT. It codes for CSAPAGVYNQPQHF.

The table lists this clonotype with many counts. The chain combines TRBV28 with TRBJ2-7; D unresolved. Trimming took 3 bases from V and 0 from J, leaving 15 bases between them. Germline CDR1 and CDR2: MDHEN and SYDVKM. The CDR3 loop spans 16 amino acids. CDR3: CASSLPPQVSSYEQYF. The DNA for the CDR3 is TGTGCCAGCAGTTTGCCCCCTCAGGTTAGCTCCTACGAGCAGTACTTC.

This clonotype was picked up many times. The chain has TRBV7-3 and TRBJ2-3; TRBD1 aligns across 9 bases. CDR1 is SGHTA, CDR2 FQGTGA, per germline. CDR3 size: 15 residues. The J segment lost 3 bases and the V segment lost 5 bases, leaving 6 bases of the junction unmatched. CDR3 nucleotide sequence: TGTGCCAGCAGCCGCACAGGGGGCGCGACAGATACGCAGTATTTT. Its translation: CASSRTGGATDTQYF. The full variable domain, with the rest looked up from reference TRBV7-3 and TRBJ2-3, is GAGVSQTPSNKVTEKGKYVELRCDPISGHTALYWYRQSLGQGPEFLIYFQGTGAADDSGLPNDRFFAVRPEGSVSTLKIQRTERGDSAVYLCASSRTGGATDTQYFGPGTRLTVL.

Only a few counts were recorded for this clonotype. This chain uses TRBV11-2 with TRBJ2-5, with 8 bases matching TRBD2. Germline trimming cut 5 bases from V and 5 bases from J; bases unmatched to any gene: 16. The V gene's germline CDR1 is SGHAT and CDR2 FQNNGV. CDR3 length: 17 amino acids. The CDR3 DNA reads TGTGCCAGCAGCCCCCCTTCGGGCGGGGGGCCGAGGGAGACCCAGTACTTC. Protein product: CASSPPSGGGPRETQYF.

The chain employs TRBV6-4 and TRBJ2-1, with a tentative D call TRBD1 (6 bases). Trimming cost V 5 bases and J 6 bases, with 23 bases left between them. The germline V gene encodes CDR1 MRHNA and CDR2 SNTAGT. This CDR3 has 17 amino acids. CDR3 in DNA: TGTGCCAGCAGTCAATCTCCGGGACACGCAGGCCCCAATGAGCAGTTCTTC. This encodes CASSQSPGHAGPNEQFF.

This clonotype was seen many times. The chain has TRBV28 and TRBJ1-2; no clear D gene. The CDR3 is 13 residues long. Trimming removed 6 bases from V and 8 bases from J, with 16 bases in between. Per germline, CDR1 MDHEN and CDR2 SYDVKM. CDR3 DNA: TGTGCCAGCAGGTGGGGTGTTTCTATGGGCTACACCTTC. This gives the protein CASRWGVSMGYTF.

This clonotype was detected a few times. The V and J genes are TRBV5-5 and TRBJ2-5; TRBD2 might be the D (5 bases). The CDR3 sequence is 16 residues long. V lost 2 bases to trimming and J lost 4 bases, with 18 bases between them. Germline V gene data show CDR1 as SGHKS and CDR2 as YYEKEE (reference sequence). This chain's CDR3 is CASSFGISSGGETQYF. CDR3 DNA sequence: TGTGCCAGCAGCTTCGGGATATCTAGTGGCGGAGAGACCCAGTACTTC.

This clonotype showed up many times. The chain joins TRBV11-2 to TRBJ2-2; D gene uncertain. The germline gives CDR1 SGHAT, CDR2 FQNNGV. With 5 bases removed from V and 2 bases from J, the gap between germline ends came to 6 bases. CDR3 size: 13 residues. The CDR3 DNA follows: TGTGCCAGCAGCCCCCCTAACACCGGGGAGCTGTTTTTT. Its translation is CASSPPNTGELFF.

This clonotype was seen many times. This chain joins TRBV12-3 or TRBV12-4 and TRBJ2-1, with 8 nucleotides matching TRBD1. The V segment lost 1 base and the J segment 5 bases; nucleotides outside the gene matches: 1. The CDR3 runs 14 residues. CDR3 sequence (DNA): TGTGCCAGCAGTTTAGGGACAGGGAACAATGAGCAGTTCTTC. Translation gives CASSLGTGNNEQFF.

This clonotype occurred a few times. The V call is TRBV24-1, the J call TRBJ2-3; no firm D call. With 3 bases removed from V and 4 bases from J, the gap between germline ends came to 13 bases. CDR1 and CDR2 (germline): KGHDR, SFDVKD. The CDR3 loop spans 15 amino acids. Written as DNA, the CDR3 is TGTGCCACCAGTGATCCCGCGGAGTTGCCAGATACGCAGTATTTT. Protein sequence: CATSDPAELPDTQYF.

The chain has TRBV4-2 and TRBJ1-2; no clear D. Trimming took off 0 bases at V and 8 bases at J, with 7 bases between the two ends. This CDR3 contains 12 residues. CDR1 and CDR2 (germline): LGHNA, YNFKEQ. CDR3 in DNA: TGTGCCAGCAGCCAAGACTCGAGGGGCTACACCTTC. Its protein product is CASSQDSRGYTF.

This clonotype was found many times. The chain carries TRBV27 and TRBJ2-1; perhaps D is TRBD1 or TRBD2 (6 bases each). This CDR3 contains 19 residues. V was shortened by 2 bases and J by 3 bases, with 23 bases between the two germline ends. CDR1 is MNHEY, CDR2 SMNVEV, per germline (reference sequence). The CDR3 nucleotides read TGTGCCAGCAGTTTAACCCACCCTTTTGAAGGGGGGAACTACAATGAGCAGTTCTTC. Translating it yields CASSLTHPFEGGNYNEQFF.

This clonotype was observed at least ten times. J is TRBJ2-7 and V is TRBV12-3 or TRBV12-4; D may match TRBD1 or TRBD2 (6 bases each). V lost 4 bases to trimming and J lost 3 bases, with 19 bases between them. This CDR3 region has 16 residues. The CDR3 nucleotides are TGTGCCAGCAGTTCCCTCCCGGGGGCTAGGAACTACGAGCAGTACTTC. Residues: CASSSLPGARNYEQYF.

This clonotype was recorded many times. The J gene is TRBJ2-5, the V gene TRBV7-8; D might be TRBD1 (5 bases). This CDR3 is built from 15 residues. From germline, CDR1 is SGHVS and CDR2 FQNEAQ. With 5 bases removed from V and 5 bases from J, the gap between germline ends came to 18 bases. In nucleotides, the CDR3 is TGTGCCAGCAGCACCCCGACAGAAGGGCTCGAGACCCAGTACTTC. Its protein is CASSTPTEGLETQYF.

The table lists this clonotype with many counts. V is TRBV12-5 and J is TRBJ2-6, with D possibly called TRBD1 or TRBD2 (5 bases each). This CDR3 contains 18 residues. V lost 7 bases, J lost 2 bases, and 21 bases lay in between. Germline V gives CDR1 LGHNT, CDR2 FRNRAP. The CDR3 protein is CASALPGRIPPGANVLTF. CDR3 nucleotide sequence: TGTGCTAGTGCCCTCCCGGGACGGATTCCGCCTGGGGCCAACGTCCTGACTTTC.

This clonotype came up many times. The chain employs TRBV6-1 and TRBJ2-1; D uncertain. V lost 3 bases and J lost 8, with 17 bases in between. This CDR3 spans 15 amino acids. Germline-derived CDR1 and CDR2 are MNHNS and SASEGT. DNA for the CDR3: TGTGCCAGCAGTGAGTCAGTGTATTTTGTCTATGAGCAGTTCTTC. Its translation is CASSESVYFVYEQFF.

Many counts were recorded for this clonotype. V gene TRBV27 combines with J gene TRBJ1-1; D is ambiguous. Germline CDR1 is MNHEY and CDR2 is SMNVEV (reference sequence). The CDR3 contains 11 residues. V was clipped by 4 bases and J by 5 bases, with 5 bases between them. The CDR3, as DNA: TGTGCCAGCAGTTCCCCAACTGAAGCTTTCTTT. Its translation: CASSSPTEAFF.

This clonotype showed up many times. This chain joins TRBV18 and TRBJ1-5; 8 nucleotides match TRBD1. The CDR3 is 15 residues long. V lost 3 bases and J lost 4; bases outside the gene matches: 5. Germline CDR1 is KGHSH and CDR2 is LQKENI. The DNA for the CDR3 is TGTGCCAGCTCACCTTCAGGGGGCAGGAATCAGCCCCAGCATTTT. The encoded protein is CASSPSGGRNQPQHF. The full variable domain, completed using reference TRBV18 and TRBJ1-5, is NAGVMQNPRHLVRRRGQEARLRCSPMKGHSHVYWYRQLPEEGLKFMVYLQKENIIDESGMPKERFSAEFPKEGPSILRIQQVVRGDSAAYFCASSPSGGRNQPQHFGDGTRLSIL.

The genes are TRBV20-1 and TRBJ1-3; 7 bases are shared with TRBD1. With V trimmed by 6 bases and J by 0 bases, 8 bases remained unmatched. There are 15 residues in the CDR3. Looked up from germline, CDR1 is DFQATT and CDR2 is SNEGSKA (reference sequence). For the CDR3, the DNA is TGCAGTGCCTCCTCCGGGGACAGCTCTGGAAACACCATATATTTT. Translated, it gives CSASSGDSSGNTIYF.

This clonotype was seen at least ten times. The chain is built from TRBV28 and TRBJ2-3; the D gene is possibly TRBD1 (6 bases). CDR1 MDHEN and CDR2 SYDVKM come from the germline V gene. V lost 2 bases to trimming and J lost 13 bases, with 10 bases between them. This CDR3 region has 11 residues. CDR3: CASSLGQQEYF. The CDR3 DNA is TGTGCCAGCAGTTTAGGACAGCAGGAGTATTTT.

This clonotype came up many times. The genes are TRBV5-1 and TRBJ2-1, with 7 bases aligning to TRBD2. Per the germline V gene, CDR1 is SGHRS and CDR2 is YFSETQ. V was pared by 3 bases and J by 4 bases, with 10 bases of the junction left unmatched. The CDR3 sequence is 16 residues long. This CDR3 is CASSSPGRVIYNEQFF. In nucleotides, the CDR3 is TGCGCCAGCAGCTCTCCGGGGAGGGTAATTTACAATGAGCAGTTCTTC.

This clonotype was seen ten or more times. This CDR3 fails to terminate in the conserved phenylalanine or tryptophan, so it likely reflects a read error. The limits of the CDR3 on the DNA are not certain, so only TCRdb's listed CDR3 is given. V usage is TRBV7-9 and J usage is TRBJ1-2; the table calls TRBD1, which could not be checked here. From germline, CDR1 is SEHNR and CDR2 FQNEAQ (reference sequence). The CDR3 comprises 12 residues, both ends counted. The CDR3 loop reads CASSLGGTGLSI.

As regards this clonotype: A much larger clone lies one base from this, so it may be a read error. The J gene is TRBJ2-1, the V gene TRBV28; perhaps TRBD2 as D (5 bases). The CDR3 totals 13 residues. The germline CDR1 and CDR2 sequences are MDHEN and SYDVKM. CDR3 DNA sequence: TGTGCCAACAGTCCTCTGGGGAGCAATGAGCAGTTCTTC. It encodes CANSPLGSNEQFF.

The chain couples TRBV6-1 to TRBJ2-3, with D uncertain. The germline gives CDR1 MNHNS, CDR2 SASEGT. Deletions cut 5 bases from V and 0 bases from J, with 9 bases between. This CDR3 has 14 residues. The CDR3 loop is CASSLFTSTDTQYF. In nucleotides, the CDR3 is TGTGCCAGCAGTCTCTTTACTAGCACAGATACGCAGTATTTT.

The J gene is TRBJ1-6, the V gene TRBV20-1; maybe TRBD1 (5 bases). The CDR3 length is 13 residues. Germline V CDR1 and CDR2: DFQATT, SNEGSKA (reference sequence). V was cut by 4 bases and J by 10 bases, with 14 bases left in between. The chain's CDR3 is CSATEGYRSPLHF. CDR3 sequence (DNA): TGCAGTGCTACGGAGGGGTATCGATCACCCCTCCACTTT.

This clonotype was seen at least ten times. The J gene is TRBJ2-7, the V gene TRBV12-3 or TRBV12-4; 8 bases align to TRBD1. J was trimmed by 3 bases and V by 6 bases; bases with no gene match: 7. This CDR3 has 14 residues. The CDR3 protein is CASSPWTGYYEQYF. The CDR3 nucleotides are TGTGCCAGCAGCCCCTGGACAGGGTACTACGAGCAGTACTTC.

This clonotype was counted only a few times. CDR3 nucleotide sequence: TGTGCCAGCAGTTTCAGTCGCCACAGCCAGCCCCAGCATTTT. This codes for CASSFSRHSQPQHF. V usage is TRBV12-3 or TRBV12-4 and J usage is TRBJ1-5; D is uncertain. Deletions cut 3 bases from V and 7 bases from J, with 13 bases between. This CDR3 spans 14 amino acids.